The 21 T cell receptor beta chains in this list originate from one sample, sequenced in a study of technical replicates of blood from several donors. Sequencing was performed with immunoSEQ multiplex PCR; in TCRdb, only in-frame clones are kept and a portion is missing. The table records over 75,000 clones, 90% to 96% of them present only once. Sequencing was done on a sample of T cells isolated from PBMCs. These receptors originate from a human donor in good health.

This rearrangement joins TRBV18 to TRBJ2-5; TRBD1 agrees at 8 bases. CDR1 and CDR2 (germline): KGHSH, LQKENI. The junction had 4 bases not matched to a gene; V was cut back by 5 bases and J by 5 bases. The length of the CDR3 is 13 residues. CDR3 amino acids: CASSSPGGETQYF. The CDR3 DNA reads TGTGCCAGCTCATCCCCAGGGGGCGAGACCCAGTACTTC.

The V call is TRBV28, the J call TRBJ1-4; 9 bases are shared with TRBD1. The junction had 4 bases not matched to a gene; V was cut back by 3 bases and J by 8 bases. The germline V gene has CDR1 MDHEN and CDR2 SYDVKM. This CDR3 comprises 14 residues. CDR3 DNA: TGTGCCAGCAGTTTCCGACAGGGGGGAGAAAAACTGTTTTTT. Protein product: CASSFRQGGEKLFF.

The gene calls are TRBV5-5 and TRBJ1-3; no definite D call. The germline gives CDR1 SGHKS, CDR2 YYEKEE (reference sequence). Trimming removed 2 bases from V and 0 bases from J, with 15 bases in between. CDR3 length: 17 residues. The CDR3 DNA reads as TGTGCCAGCAGCTTCGTCCCAGGACTGATCTCTGGAAACACCATATATTTT. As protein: CASSFVPGLISGNTIYF.

Here the CDR3 reads CSVELGDRGIEQYF. In nucleotides, the CDR3 is TGCAGCGTTGAGCTAGGGGACAGGGGGATCGAGCAGTACTTC. This chain joins TRBV29-1 and TRBJ2-7, with 11 bases aligning to TRBD1. The CDR3 is 14 amino acids. V was clipped by 3 bases and J by 6 bases; unmatched bases: 7. The germline V gene has CDR1 SQVTM and CDR2 ANQGSEA.

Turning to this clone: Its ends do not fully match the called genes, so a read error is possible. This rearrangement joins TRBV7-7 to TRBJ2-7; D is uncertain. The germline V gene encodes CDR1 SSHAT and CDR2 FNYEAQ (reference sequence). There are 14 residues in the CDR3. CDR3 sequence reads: CASSPYLSSYEQYF. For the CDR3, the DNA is TGTGCTAGCAGCCCGTACCTGAGCTCCTACGAGCAGTACTTC.

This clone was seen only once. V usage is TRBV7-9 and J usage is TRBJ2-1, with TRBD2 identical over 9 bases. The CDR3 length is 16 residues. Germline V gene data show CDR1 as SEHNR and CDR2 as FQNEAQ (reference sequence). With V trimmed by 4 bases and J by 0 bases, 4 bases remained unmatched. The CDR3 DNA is TGTGCCAGCAGCTCGCTAGCGGGATCCTCCTACAATGAGCAGTTCTTC. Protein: CASSSLAGSSYNEQFF. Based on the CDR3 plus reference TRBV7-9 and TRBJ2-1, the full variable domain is DTGVSQNPRHKITKRGQNVTFRCDPISEHNRLYWYRQTLGQGPEFLTYFQNEAQLEKSRLLSDRFSAERPKGSFSTLEIQRTEQGDSAMYLCASSSLAGSSYNEQFFGPGTRLTVL.

CDR3 residues: CASSPEGRTQYF. As DNA, the CDR3 is TGTGCCAGCAGTCCCGAGGGTCGCACGCAGTATTTT. The chain combines TRBV6-5 with TRBJ2-3; possible D gene TRBD2, 5 bases. Looked up from germline, CDR1 is MNHEY and CDR2 is SVGAGI. V lost 5 bases and J 9 bases, leaving 12 bases between the germline ends. The CDR3 is 12 residues long.

CDR3 sequence: CSGHFGQPLLRLPQHF. CDR3 nucleotide sequence: TGCAGCGGTCACTTCGGACAGCCCCTTCTTCGGTTGCCCCAGCATTTT. The chain employs TRBV29-1 and TRBJ1-5; D might be TRBD1 (6 bases). The CDR3 totals 16 residues. Germline CDR1 is SQVTM and CDR2 is ANQGSEA. The ends were cut back, 7 bases at V and 9 bases at J, with 28 bases in the middle.

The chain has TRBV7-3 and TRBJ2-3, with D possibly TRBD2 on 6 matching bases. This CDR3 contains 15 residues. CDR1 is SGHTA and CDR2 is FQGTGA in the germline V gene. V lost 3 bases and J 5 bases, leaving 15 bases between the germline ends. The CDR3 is CASSFGGGSRDTQYF. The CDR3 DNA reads TGTGCCAGCAGCTTTGGGGGAGGCTCGAGAGATACGCAGTATTTT.

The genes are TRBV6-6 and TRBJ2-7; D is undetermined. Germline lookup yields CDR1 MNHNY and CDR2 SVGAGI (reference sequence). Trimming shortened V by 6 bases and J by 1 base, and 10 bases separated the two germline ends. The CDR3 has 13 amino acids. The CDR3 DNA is TGTGCCAGCAGAGCCCCCGGGTCCTACGAGCAGTACTTC. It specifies CASRAPGSYEQYF.

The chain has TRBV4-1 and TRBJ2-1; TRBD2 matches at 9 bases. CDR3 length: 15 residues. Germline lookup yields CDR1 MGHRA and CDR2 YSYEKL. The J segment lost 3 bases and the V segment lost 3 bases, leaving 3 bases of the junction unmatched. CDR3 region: CASSHAAGGYNEQFF. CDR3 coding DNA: TGCGCCAGCAGCCATGCAGCGGGAGGCTACAATGAGCAGTTCTTC.

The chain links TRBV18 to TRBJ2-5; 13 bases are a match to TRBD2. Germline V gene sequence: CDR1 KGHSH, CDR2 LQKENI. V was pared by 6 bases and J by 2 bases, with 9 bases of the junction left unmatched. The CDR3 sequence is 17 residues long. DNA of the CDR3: TGTGCCAGCTCGCAACTAGCGGGAGGGCCGGGGCAAGAGACCCAGTACTTC. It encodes CASSQLAGGPGQETQYF.

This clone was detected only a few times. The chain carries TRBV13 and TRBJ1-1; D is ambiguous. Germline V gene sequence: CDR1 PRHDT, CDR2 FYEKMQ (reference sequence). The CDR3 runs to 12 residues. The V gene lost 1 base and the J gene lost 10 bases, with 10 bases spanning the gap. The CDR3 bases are TGTGCCAGCAGCTTAGAGAGGGATAGAGCTTTCTTT. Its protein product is CASSLERDRAFF.

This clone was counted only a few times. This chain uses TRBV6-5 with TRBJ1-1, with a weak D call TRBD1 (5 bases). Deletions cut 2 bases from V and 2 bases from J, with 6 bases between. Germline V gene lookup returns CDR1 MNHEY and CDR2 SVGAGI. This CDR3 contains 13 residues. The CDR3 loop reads CASSYDSNTEAFF. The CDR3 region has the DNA TGTGCCAGCAGTTACGACAGTAACACTGAAGCTTTCTTT.

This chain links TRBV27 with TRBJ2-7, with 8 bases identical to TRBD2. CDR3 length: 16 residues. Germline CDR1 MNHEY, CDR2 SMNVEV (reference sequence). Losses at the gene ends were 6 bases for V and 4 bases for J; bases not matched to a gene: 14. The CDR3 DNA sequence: TGTGCCAGCAGCCTGAAACACAGCGGGAGTCAGTACGAGCAGTACTTC. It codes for CASSLKHSGSQYEQYF.

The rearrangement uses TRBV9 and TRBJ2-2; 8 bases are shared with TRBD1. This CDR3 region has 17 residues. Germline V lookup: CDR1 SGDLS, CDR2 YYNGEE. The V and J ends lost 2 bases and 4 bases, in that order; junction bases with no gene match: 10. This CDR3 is CASSVPFGQGSTGELFF. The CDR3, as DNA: TGTGCCAGCAGCGTCCCCTTCGGACAGGGTAGCACCGGGGAGCTGTTTTTT.

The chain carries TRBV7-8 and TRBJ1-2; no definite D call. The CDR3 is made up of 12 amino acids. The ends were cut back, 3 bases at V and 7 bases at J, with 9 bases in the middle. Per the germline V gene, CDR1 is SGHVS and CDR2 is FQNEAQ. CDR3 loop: CASSFFGGGYTF. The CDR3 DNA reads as TGTGCCAGCAGCTTTTTCGGTGGTGGCTACACCTTC.

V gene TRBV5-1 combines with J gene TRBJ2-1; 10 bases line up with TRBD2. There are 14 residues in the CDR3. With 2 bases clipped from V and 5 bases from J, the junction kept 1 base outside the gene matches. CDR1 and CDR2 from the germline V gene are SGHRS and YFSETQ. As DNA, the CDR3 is TGCGCCAGCAGCTTTAGCGGGGGGAACAATGAGCAGTTCTTC. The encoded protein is CASSFSGGNNEQFF.

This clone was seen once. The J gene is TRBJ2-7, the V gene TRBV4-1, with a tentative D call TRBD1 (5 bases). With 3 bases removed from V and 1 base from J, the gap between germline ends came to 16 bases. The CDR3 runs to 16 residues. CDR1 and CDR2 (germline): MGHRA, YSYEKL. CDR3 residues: CASSQTDRLDSYEQYF. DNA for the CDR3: TGCGCCAGCAGCCAGACCGACAGATTAGATTCCTACGAGCAGTACTTC.

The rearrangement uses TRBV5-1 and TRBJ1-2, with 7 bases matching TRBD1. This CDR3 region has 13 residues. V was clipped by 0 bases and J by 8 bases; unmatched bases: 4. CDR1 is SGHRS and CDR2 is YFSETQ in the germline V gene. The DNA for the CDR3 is TGCGCCAGCAGCTTGGAGGGGGCCTGGGGCTACACCTTC. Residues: CASSLEGAWGYTF.

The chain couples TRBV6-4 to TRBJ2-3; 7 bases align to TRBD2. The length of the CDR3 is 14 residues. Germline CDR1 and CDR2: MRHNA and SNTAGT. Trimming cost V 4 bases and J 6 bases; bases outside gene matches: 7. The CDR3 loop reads CASSATTGGDTQYF. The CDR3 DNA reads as TGTGCCAGCAGTGCAACGACCGGGGGGGATACGCAGTATTTT.